Listed below are T cell receptor beta chains from one sample, sequenced in a study of Graves' ophthalmopathy and Graves' hyperthyroidism. TCRdb re-analysed the multiplex PCR reads in MiXCR, keeping a single row per CDR3 protein. The data show some 380,000 distinct CDR3 sequences, 15% seen once. Sequencing was performed on peripheral blood. These TCRs come from a woman aged 18-29 years with stable Graves' hyperthyroidism. Both conserved end residues are part of each CDR3. A D gene is named only where the DNA matches it firmly. Clone size is shown for a subset of rows, as once, few, many or a class of expanded clone.

J,D,size,V,DNA,CDR3
TRBJ1-2,TRBD1,NA,TRBV11-3,TGTGCCAGCAGCTCGAGACCGACAGGGGATAGTGGCTACACCTTC,CASSSRPTGDSGYTF
TRBJ1-1,NA,NA,TRBV5-5,TGTGCCAGCAGCTTTAATATGGGAATCCGAGAAGCTTTCTTT,CASSFNMGIREAFF
TRBJ1-2,TRBD1,many,TRBV10-3,TGTGCCATCAGTCGGGGACAGGGAAACGACTATGGCTACACCTTC,CAISRGQGNDYGYTF
TRBJ2-7,TRBD2,NA,TRBV19,TGTGCCAGTAGTATAAGCGGGGGGCCTCCCTACGAGCAGTACTTC,CASSISGGPPYEQYF
TRBJ1-6,NA,many,TRBV19,TGTGCCAGTAGTATAGAAAGCCTAGATAATTCACCCCTCCACTTT,CASSIESLDNSPLHF
TRBJ2-5,TRBD2,NA,TRBV7-2,TGTGCCAGCAGTTCCCTAGCGGGGGCGGGGCAAGAGACCCAGTACTTC,CASSSLAGAGQETQYF
TRBJ1-3,NA,many,TRBV12-3/TRBV12-4,TGTGCCAGCTGGGGGTTGGAAAACACCATATATTTT,CASWGLENTIYF
TRBJ2-7,NA,once,TRBV6-1,TGTGCCAGCAGTATTGGGATAGGTTACGACGATCAGTACTTC,CASSIGIGYDDQYF
TRBJ1-1,NA,many,TRBV20-1,TGCAGTGCTAGAGATGCCCAGGGGCGGGGTACCACTGAAGCTTTCTTT,CSARDAQGRGTTEAFF
TRBJ2-7,NA,many,TRBV6-1,TGTGCCAGCAGTGAACGAGGGTACGAGCAGTACTTC,CASSERGYEQYF
TRBJ1-1,NA,many,TRBV6-2/TRBV6-3,TGTGCCAGCAGTTTCTACACTGAAGCTTTCTTT,CASSFYTEAFF
TRBJ2-7,NA,many,TRBV20-1,TGCAGTGTCGGTACCAGCCTTGACGAGCAGTACTTC,CSVGTSLDEQYF
TRBJ1-2,NA,few,TRBV7-9,TGTGCCAGCAGCCCGGGGGGGGCCAACAGCTATGGCTACACCTTC,CASSPGGANSYGYTF
TRBJ1-5,NA,many,TRBV7-9,TGTGCCAGCAAGGGAAATAGCAATCAGCCCCAGCATTTT,CASKGNSNQPQHF